The following is a T cell receptor (beta chain) sequence with its context. This may come from a read error, since a much larger clone is one base off. Unique molecular identifiers tagged the TCRbeta library. A single record per CDR3 protein comes from TCRdb applying MiXCR to the PCR reads. The sample has about 640,000 distinct CDR3 sequences; approximately 17% are singletons. Germline values: CDR1 SGDLS, CDR2 YYNGEE. This CDR3 region has 15 residues. Trimming stripped 4 bases from V and 2 bases from J, with 14 bases between. The sample comes from a study of T-cell reconstitution after alpha-beta-depleted transplantation in children.

J is TRBJ2-3 and V is TRBV9; D possibly corresponds to TRBD1 (6 bases). This sample comprised PBMCs from the stem cell graft donor, obtained from the stem cell graft. This receptor was taken from a human donor who donated a stem cell graft to a child with acute myeloid leukemia. The CDR3 DNA reads TGTGCCAGCAGCCCCGGGACATTCACCACAGATACGCAGTATTTT. Translated, it gives CASSPGTFTTDTQYF. Based on the CDR3 plus reference TRBV9 and TRBJ2-3, the full variable domain is DSGVTQTPKHLITATGQRVTLRCSPRSGDLSVYWYQQSLDQGLQFLIQYYNGEERAKGNILERFSAQQFPDLHSELNLSSLELGDSALYFCASSPGTFTTDTQYFGPGTRLTVL.